The sequence of this T cell receptor beta chain was determined in a study of CD8 T cells in ankylosing spondylitis. This clonotype turned up a few times. Its antigen is unidentified. Study results and limitations: Made up of 7 to 9 highly homologous variants, a TCR beta motif appeared characteristic of ankylosing spondylitis blood. A CD8+ phenotype characterized the disease-linked clones, which were relatively rare in peripheral blood. Past research had described some motif variants in reactive arthritis synovial fluid and blood. The authors reported significant enrichment of disease-linked clones in matched ankylosing spondylitis synovial fluid.

With molecular barcodes, quantitative 5'-RACE was used to make the TCR beta libraries. TCRdb called the 5' RACE reads again in MiXCR, with one record for every CDR3 protein. The sample has 700,000 or so distinct CDR3 sequences; about 20% are singletons. The trim removed 7 bases at V and 7 bases at J, leaving 7 bases unmatched. CDR1 and CDR2 (germline): SEHNR, FQNEAQ (reference sequence). The CDR3 is made up of 12 amino acids. The J gene is TRBJ2-7, the V gene TRBV7-9; 7 bases agree with TRBD1. Sequencing was done on a sample of blood, either unsorted or a sorted T cell fraction (not recorded which). The clonotype comes from a male donor with ankylosing spondylitis. The CDR3 region is CASTTTGVEQYF. The CDR3 DNA reads TGTGCCAGCACCACCACAGGGGTAGAGCAGTACTTC.